These T cell receptor beta chains were read from a single sample in a study of blood T cells in healthy people across ages. From the 5' RACE reads, TCRdb called clonotypes with MiXCR, one entry per CDR3 protein. The data hold about 2 million distinct CDR3 sequences, with 49% observed a single time. The sequenced sample was blood. All receptors derive from a woman in her 40s in good health. The CDR3 runs from the conserved cysteine through the conserved F or W. Fields, in order: V gene, D gene, clone size, J gene, CDR3 protein, CDR3 DNA. D genes are given only for firm matches. Clone size appears in some rows only: once, few, many, or a class for an expanded clone.

v_call: TRBV25-1; d_call: TRBD2; clone_size: .; j_call: TRBJ2-7; cdr3_aa: CAGSDWTSGGPHHYEQYF; cdr3_nt: TGTGCCGGCAGTGATTGGACTAGCGGGGGCCCACACCACTACGAGCAGTACTTC
v_call: TRBV28; d_call: .; clone_size: .; j_call: TRBJ2-3; cdr3_aa: CASNRQAEGLRDTQYF; cdr3_nt: TGTGCCAGCAACCGCCAAGCGGAGGGGTTAAGGGATACGCAGTATTTT
v_call: TRBV4-2; d_call: TRBD1; clone_size: .; j_call: TRBJ1-1; cdr3_aa: CASSQGPKGQGAVTEAFF; cdr3_nt: TGTGCCAGCAGCCAAGGTCCTAAGGGACAGGGGGCCGTTACTGAAGCTTTCTTT
v_call: TRBV6-2/TRBV6-3; d_call: .; clone_size: .; j_call: TRBJ2-7; cdr3_aa: CASSVGIGEQYF; cdr3_nt: TGTGCCAGCAGTGTCGGAATCGGCGAGCAGTACTTC
v_call: TRBV20-1; d_call: .; clone_size: .; j_call: TRBJ1-5; cdr3_aa: CSAQPLGDQPQHF; cdr3_nt: TGCAGTGCCCAGCCGTTGGGCGATCAGCCCCAGCATTTT
v_call: TRBV20-1; d_call: TRBD1; clone_size: few; j_call: TRBJ1-2; cdr3_aa: CSATARDRAGYGYTF; cdr3_nt: TGCAGTGCTACGGCGAGGGACAGGGCTGGCTATGGCTACACCTTC
v_call: TRBV20-1; d_call: .; clone_size: once; j_call: TRBJ1-2; cdr3_aa: CSARARMGYTF; cdr3_nt: TGCAGTGCTAGAGCCAGGATGGGCTACACCTTC
v_call: TRBV28; d_call: .; clone_size: .; j_call: TRBJ2-7; cdr3_aa: CASSPARGPSYEQYF; cdr3_nt: TGTGCCAGCAGTCCCGCCAGGGGCCCCTCCTACGAGCAGTACTTT
v_call: TRBV28; d_call: .; clone_size: .; j_call: TRBJ2-1; cdr3_aa: CASSLITAAGIEQFF; cdr3_nt: TGTGCCAGCAGTTTAATCACGGCTGCCGGTATCGAGCAGTTCTTC
v_call: TRBV20-1; d_call: .; clone_size: .; j_call: TRBJ2-7; cdr3_aa: CSAPRLEAEQYF; cdr3_nt: TGCAGTGCGCCACGTCTCGAGGCGGAGCAGTACTTC
v_call: TRBV6-2/TRBV6-3; d_call: .; clone_size: .; j_call: TRBJ1-2; cdr3_aa: CASSYHGQPYGYTF; cdr3_nt: TGTGCCAGCAGTTACCACGGACAGCCCTATGGCTACACCTTC